The 6 T cell receptor beta chains presented below share a single source sample, sequenced in a study of cytomegalovirus exposure and HLA in healthy donors (dated by TCRdb to the late 2010s). Library preparation was by the immunoSEQ multiplex PCR assay. A mixture of 60 forward primers for TCR Vbeta segments and 13 reverse primers for TCR Jbeta segments was used in the multiplex PCR. Sourced from immuneACCESS, this table was stored by TCRdb with only in-frame sequences that have V and J called. A share of the clones is absent; for the studies checked, an unresolved V gene accounts for under half, and the remainder has no known explanation. A total of roughly 110,000 clones appear in this sample, 75% to 85% of them only once. 1.6% of the sample is taken by the ten largest. The specimen sequenced was PBMCs. These receptors all stem from a man aged 50 to 60 in good health and CMV-seronegative.

The V gene is TRBV20-1, the J gene TRBJ1-1; TRBD1 is a possible D gene (6 bases). V lost 6 bases, J lost 6 bases, and 11 bases lay in between. The germline gives CDR1 DFQATT, CDR2 SNEGSKA (reference sequence). The CDR3 consists of 11 residues. The CDR3, as DNA: TGCAGTGCCGGGCACAGGGCTGAAGCTTTCTTT. Its translation is CSAGHRAEAFF.

For this clone: An end of the junction does not agree with germline; a read error may underlie this. The genes are TRBV7-7 and TRBJ2-2; perhaps TRBD1 as D (6 bases). The germline V gene encodes CDR1 SSHAT and CDR2 FNYEAQ (reference sequence). The CDR3 sequence is 16 residues long. The CDR3 sequence is CASSLGAGADTGELFF. The CDR3 DNA reads as TGTGCTAGCAGCTTAGGGGCAGGGGCGGACACCGGGGAGCTGTTTTTT.

The gene calls are TRBV18 and TRBJ1-1; D not certain. CDR3 size: 14 residues. CDR1 is KGHSH and CDR2 is LQKENI in the germline V gene. The ends were cut back, 0 bases at V and 4 bases at J, with 9 bases in the middle. This chain's CDR3 is CASSPPVSFTEAFF. CDR3 DNA: TGTGCCAGCTCACCACCGGTGAGCTTCACTGAAGCTTTCTTT.

The rearrangement uses TRBV6-5 and TRBJ1-6; 7 bases are a match to TRBD1. V was clipped by 7 bases and J by 7 bases; unmatched bases: 7. There are 14 residues in the CDR3. The germline gives CDR1 MNHEY, CDR2 SVGAGI. This CDR3 is CASNYGQENSPLHF. The CDR3 DNA reads as TGTGCCAGCAATTATGGACAGGAAAATTCACCCCTCCACTTT.

V usage is TRBV5-6 and J usage is TRBJ1-1; TRBD1 aligns across 9 bases. Germline V gives CDR1 SGHDT, CDR2 YYEEEE. V lost 5 bases and J lost 6; bases outside the gene matches: 8. The CDR3 runs to 14 residues. The chain's CDR3 is CASSLNRGLAEAFF. CDR3 bases: TGTGCCAGCAGTTTGAACAGGGGGCTGGCTGAAGCTTTCTTT. The entire variable domain, with the rest obtained from reference TRBV5-6 and TRBJ1-1, is as follows: DAGVTQSPTHLIKTRGQQVTLRCSPKSGHDTVSWYQQALGQGPQFIFQYYEEEERQRGNFPDRFSGHQFPNYSSELNVNALLLGDSALYLCASSLNRGLAEAFFGQGTRLTVV.

J is TRBJ2-5 and V is TRBV6-5; 9 bases are shared with TRBD1. Losses at the gene ends were 5 bases for V and 4 bases for J; bases not matched to a gene: 5. This CDR3 is built from 14 residues. Germline loops: CDR1 MNHEY, CDR2 SVGAGI. In DNA form, the CDR3 reads TGTGCCAGCAGTGTCCGGACAGGGGTAGAGACCCAGTACTTC. Amino acids: CASSVRTGVETQYF.